This TCR beta chain was sequenced during a study of OX40 agonist ivuxolimab in advanced cancers. On the study more broadly: An anti-OX40 (CD134) antibody with agonistic activity, ivuxolimab, was administered to patients. There were three patients with partial responses, one having hepatocellular carcinoma and two cutaneous melanoma.

General study findings and limits: Mean expanded clone counts were higher in CD8+ than CD4+ T cells.

Concerning this clone: Its antigen remains unknown.

The repertoire was sequenced with immunoSEQ multiplex PCR; TCRdb's copy has only in-frame clones and lacks some. The table records around 110,000 clones, 85% to 95% of them present only once. Germline V lookup: CDR1 MNHNS, CDR2 SASEGT. The CDR3 covers 14 residues. V shed 6 bases and J 4 bases; nucleotides not matched to a gene: 3. The chain uses TRBV6-1 and TRBJ1-4; 9 nucleotides match TRBD1. This receptor was obtained from an adult with an advanced solid tumor such as melanoma, head and neck, liver or kidney cancer. The specimen comprised CD4+ or CD8+ T cells sorted from blood, sampled in a trial of the OX40 agonist ivuxolimab. The CDR3 bases are TGTGCCAGCAGGACAGGGGGACATAATGAAAAACTGTTTTTT. Protein product: CASRTGGHNEKLFF.